The next 12 T cell receptor beta chains were all read from a single sample in a study of OX40 agonist ivuxolimab in advanced cancers. Library method: the immunoSEQ multiplex PCR assay. TCRdb holds this immuneACCESS table with in-frame rearrangements only. Some clones are missing; in checked studies, unresolved V genes explain under half, and the rest has no known cause. The table for this sample lists approximately 99,000 clones; approximately 93% of them were counted only once. The ten most abundant clones make up more than 0.15% of the sample. The starting material was CD4+ or CD8+ T cells sorted from blood, obtained in a trial of the OX40 agonist ivuxolimab. Every receptor here comes from an adult with an advanced solid tumor such as melanoma, head and neck, liver or kidney cancer.

The chain carries TRBV9 and TRBJ2-7; 7 bases are a match to TRBD2. Trimming took 4 bases from V and 0 from J; bases not matched to a gene: 7. The V gene's germline CDR1 is SGDLS and CDR2 YYNGEE. The CDR3 consists of 15 residues. The CDR3 sequence is CASSPREARSYEQYF. The DNA of the CDR3 is TGTGCCAGCAGCCCCCGGGAGGCGCGCTCCTACGAGCAGTACTTC.

The J gene is TRBJ1-2, the V gene TRBV7-2, with a weak D call TRBD1 (5 bases). Germline V gene data show CDR1 as SGHTA and CDR2 as FQGNSA. V was shortened by 4 bases and J by 3 bases, with 18 bases between the two germline ends. The CDR3 is 16 residues long. CDR3 nucleotide sequence: TGTGCCAGCAGCTCACCCCCCAGGGTCCTTTACTATGGCTACACCTTC. It is translated as CASSSPPRVLYYGYTF.

The chain couples TRBV7-9 to TRBJ1-6; D gene ambiguous. CDR1 and CDR2 from the germline V gene are SEHNR and FQNEAQ (reference sequence). This CDR3 has 15 residues. V lost 5 bases and J 7 bases, leaving 15 bases between the germline ends. The CDR3 region is CASSPADTRNSPLHF. As DNA, the CDR3 is TGTGCCAGCAGCCCCGCCGACACTCGCAATTCACCCCTCCACTTT.

The V gene is TRBV4-1, the J gene TRBJ1-2; D not certain. Per the germline V gene, CDR1 is MGHRA and CDR2 is YSYEKL. CDR3 length: 17 residues. The V and J ends lost 4 bases and 0 bases respectively, with 18 bases between them. This chain's CDR3 is CASSLREQLLANYGYTF. CDR3 sequence (DNA): TGCGCCAGCAGCCTCAGAGAACAACTCTTAGCTAACTATGGCTACACCTTC.

This clone appeared once. The V and J genes are TRBV15 and TRBJ2-7; D is undetermined. Germline V gene data show CDR1 as LNHNV and CDR2 as YYDKDF (reference sequence). Trimming removed 1 base at V and 3 bases at J, with 4 bases between. The CDR3 runs 12 residues. This CDR3 is CATSRADYEQYF. The CDR3 DNA reads TGTGCCACCAGCAGAGCCGACTACGAGCAGTACTTC.

The chain employs TRBV7-2 and TRBJ2-3, with TRBD1 identical over 7 bases. CDR3 length: 15 amino acids. Unmatched junction bases numbered 8, after V lost 8 bases and J lost 0 bases. The germline CDR1 and CDR2 sequences are SGHTA and FQGNSA. The chain's CDR3 is CASGNRGGSTDTQYF. The CDR3, as DNA: TGTGCCAGCGGGAACAGGGGTGGTAGCACAGATACGCAGTATTTT.

This chain connects TRBV18 to TRBJ2-1; 15 bases are a match to TRBD2. The CDR3 loop spans 18 amino acids. Germline V CDR1 and CDR2: KGHSH, LQKENI. Germline trimming cut 6 bases from V and 5 bases from J; bases unmatched to any gene: 11. CDR3 nucleotide sequence: TGTGCCAGCTCGAAGGGACTAGCGGGGGGCCCGGGAAACAATGAGCAGTTCTTC. It translates to CASSKGLAGGPGNNEQFF.

The J gene is TRBJ1-2, the V gene TRBV7-9; D gene unclear. V was pared by 1 base and J by 6 bases, with 12 bases between. In germline, CDR1 is SEHNR, CDR2 FQNEAQ (reference sequence). The CDR3 has 14 amino acids. The CDR3: CASSLEGGGHGYTF. Written as DNA, the CDR3 is TGTGCCAGCAGCTTAGAGGGCGGAGGTCATGGCTACACCTTC.

V is TRBV9 and J is TRBJ1-4; the D gene is possibly TRBD1 (6 bases). Germline-derived CDR1 and CDR2 are SGDLS and YYNGEE. The germline V and J ends were trimmed by 4 bases and 7 bases, with 17 bases remaining between them. The CDR3 contains 15 residues. As DNA, the CDR3 is TGTGCCAGCAGCACTCTCCAGGGGACCGTTGAAAAACTGTTTTTT. This encodes CASSTLQGTVEKLFF.

The CDR3 region has the DNA TGTGCCTGGAGTGTACGGACGGTATATAATTCACCCCTCCACTTT. Amino acid sequence: CAWSVRTVYNSPLHF. The gene calls are TRBV30 and TRBJ1-6; no firm D call. With 0 bases removed from V and 4 bases from J, the gap between germline ends came to 10 bases. The CDR3 spans 15 residues. CDR1 is GTSNPN, CDR2 SVGIG, per germline (reference sequence).

This chain links TRBV6-5 with TRBJ1-4; TRBD1 might be the D (6 bases). Between the trimmed V and J ends, which lost 2 bases and 8 bases, there was a span of 12 bases. Germline CDR1 reads MNHEY; CDR2 reads SVGAGI. This CDR3 has 14 residues. The CDR3 here is CASSYPTGKEKLFF. CDR3 DNA sequence: TGTGCCAGCAGTTACCCCACAGGGAAGGAAAAACTGTTTTTT.

The chain has TRBV7-2 and TRBJ1-5; D is unresolved. CDR3 length: 12 amino acids. V was pared by 4 bases and J by 0 bases, with 1 base between. The germline V gene encodes CDR1 SGHTA and CDR2 FQGNSA. The CDR3 loop is CASSYSNQPQHF. As DNA, the CDR3 is TGTGCCAGCAGCTATAGCAATCAGCCCCAGCATTTT.